The source of this T cell receptor beta chain is a study of control samples from healthy donors and cancer patients. TCRdb's table, derived via immunoSEQ multiplex PCR, lists solely in-frame clones and lacks some. In the table there are 100,000 to 150,000 clones, less than 90% of which are singletons. From germline, CDR1 is SGDLS and CDR2 YYNGEE. The CDR3 sequence is 12 residues long. V lost 0 bases, J lost 10 bases, and 11 bases lay in between. The specimen was blood. The receptor was isolated from a man between 18 and 29 years old in good health. The rearrangement links TRBV9 to TRBJ2-7, with D possibly TRBD1 on 5 matching bases. CDR3 region: CASSVESGKQYF. CDR3 sequence (DNA): TGTGCCAGCAGCGTAGAGTCAGGGAAACAGTACTTC.